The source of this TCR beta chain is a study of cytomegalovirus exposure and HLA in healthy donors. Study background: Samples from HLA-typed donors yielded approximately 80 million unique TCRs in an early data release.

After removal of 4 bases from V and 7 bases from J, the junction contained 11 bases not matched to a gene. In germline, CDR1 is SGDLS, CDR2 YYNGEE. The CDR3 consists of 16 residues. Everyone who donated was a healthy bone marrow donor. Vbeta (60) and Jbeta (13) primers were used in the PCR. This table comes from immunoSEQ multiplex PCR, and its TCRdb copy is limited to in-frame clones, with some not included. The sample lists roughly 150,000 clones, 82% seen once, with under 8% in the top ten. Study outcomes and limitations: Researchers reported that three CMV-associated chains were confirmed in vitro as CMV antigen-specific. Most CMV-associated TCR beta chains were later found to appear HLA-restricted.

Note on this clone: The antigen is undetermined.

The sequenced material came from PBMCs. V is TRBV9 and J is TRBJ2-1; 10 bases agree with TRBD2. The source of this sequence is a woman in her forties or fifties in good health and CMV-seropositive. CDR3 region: CASSPSFTSGDNEQFF. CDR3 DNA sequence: TGTGCCAGCAGCCCCTCCTTTACTAGCGGGGATAATGAGCAGTTCTTC.